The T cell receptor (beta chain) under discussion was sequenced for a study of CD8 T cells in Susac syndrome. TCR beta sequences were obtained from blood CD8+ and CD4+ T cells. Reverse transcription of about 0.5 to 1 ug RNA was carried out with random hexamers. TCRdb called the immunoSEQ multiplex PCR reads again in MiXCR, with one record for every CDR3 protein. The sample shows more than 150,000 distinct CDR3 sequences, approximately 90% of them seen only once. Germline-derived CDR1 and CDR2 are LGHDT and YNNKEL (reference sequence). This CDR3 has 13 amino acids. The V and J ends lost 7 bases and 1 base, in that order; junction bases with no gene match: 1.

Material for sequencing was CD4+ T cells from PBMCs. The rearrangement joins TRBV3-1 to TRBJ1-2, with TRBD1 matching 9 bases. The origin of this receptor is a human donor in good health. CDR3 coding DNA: TGTGCCAGCACGGACAGGGGTAACTATGGCTACACCTTC. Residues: CASTDRGNYGYTF.